These 11 T cell receptor beta chains were sequenced from one sample in a study of Ad26.COV2.S vaccination and SARS-CoV-2 variants. Described treatment: roughly 19 received Ad26.COV2.S at low or high dose, single or two shots; roughly 5 received placebo; per-sample allocation not given. Material that was analyzed had been drawn on day 63 after the first vaccine or placebo injection. Clones were read by immunoSEQ multiplex PCR, and TCRdb kept only the in-frame ones, dropping some. The data show some 270,000 clones, with around 85% seen just once and less than 3.5% held by the top ten. Material: peripheral blood, obtained in a trial of Ad26.COV2.S vaccine versus placebo. All receptors derive from a person aged 18-60 years who received the Ad26.COV2.S COVID-19 vaccine or a placebo.

CDR3 region: CASSTGTYGYTF. In nucleotides, the CDR3 is TGTGCCAGCAGTACCGGGACCTATGGCTACACCTTC. J is TRBJ1-2 and V is TRBV6-2 or TRBV6-3, with a weak D call TRBD1 (5 bases). Germline V CDR1 and CDR2: MNHEY, SVGEGT. The CDR3 is 12 amino acids. The ends were cut back, 5 bases at V and 4 bases at J, with 8 bases in the middle.

On this clone itself: A read error may account for a junction end that differs from germline. This chain uses TRBV18 with TRBJ2-7, with 10 bases fitting TRBD1. The CDR3 has 14 residues. Per the germline V gene, CDR1 is KGHSH and CDR2 is LQKENI. CDR3 sequence reads: CASSLTGGSDEQYF. Here the CDR3 DNA reads TGTGCCAGCTCATTGACAGGGGGCTCCGACGAGCAGTACTTC.

V usage is TRBV4-1 and J usage is TRBJ2-5, with 8 bases that match TRBD1. V lost 0 bases to trimming and J lost 9 bases; unmatched junction nucleotides: 9. Germline V CDR1 and CDR2: MGHRA, YSYEKL. This CDR3 has 15 residues. In DNA form, the CDR3 reads TGCGCCAGCAGCCAAGACCAGGGGGCCCGCAGGGCCCAGTACTTC. Translation gives CASSQDQGARRAQYF.

The chain combines TRBV7-6 with TRBJ2-2; 7 positions match TRBD1. Germline CDR1 is SGHVS and CDR2 is FNYEAQ. V shed 5 bases, J shed 5 bases, and the junction held 11 bases outside the gene matches. The CDR3 consists of 16 residues. CDR3 coding DNA: TGTGCCAGCAGCCCGGACACCGACAGGGTAACCGGGGAGCTGTTTTTT. This gives the protein CASSPDTDRVTGELFF.

This clone was counted once. The rearrangement uses TRBV6-5 and TRBJ2-3, with a weak D call TRBD1 (5 bases). There are 12 residues in the CDR3. Per the germline V gene, CDR1 is MNHEY and CDR2 is SVGAGI. V lost 0 bases, J lost 10 bases, and 8 bases lay in between. As DNA, the CDR3 is TGTGCCAGCAGTTACTCTAGGGGTGCGCAGTATTTT. This translates into CASSYSRGAQYF.

This sequence joins TRBV7-2 and TRBJ2-3, with D uncertain. Trimming left V 3 bases short and J 1 base short, with 8 bases between. This CDR3 is 14 amino acids long. CDR1 and CDR2 from the germline V gene are SGHTA and FQGNSA. CDR3 amino acids: CASSFDSGTDTQYF. CDR3 DNA: TGTGCCAGCAGCTTTGATTCGGGCACAGATACGCAGTATTTT.

This clone appeared a few times. The chain couples TRBV4-1 to TRBJ2-7; 13 bases line up with TRBD2. J gave up 2 bases and V 3 bases, and 7 bases lay outside the gene matches. Germline lookup yields CDR1 MGHRA and CDR2 YSYEKL. The CDR3 extends over 17 amino acids. The CDR3: CASSQRLAGGLAYEQYF. Written as DNA, the CDR3 is TGCGCCAGCAGCCAGCGACTAGCGGGGGGCCTCGCCTACGAGCAGTACTTC.

This sequence joins TRBV30 and TRBJ2-3, with 7 nucleotides matching TRBD2. There are 12 residues in the CDR3. Germline V gene data show CDR1 as GTSNPN and CDR2 as SVGIG (reference sequence). The CDR3 here is CSGAGRSDTQYF. The CDR3 region has the DNA TGTAGTGGAGCGGGACGATCAGATACGCAGTATTTT. Based on the CDR3 plus reference TRBV30 and TRBJ2-3, the full variable domain is SQTIHQWPATLVQPVGSPLSLECTVEGTSNPNLYWYRQAAGRGLQLLFYSVGIGQISSEVPQNLSASRPQDRQFILSSKKLLLSDSGFYLCSGAGRSDTQYFGPGTRLTVL.

The chain has TRBV5-4 and TRBJ2-5; D not certain. The germline V and J ends were trimmed by 1 base and 5 bases, with 9 bases remaining between them. The CDR3 consists of 13 residues. Germline V gene data show CDR1 as SGHNT and CDR2 as YYREEE (reference sequence). The CDR3 nucleotides read TGTGCCAGCAGCTTGAAGATAGCCGAGACCCAGTACTTC. It yields the protein CASSLKIAETQYF.

The V call is TRBV11-2, the J call TRBJ2-2; tentatively, D is TRBD1 (5 bases). CDR1 and CDR2 from the germline V gene are SGHAT and FQNNGV. The CDR3 extends over 15 amino acids. Trimming left V 1 base short and J 4 bases short, with 10 bases between. The CDR3 reads CASSLARASTGELFF. In nucleotides, the CDR3 is TGTGCCAGCAGCTTAGCCAGGGCCAGCACCGGGGAGCTGTTTTTT.

V gene TRBV28 combines with J gene TRBJ2-4; the match to TRBD2 covers 9 bases. The germline V gene has CDR1 MDHEN and CDR2 SYDVKM. The CDR3 contains 13 residues. The CDR3 bases are TGTGTAACCGCGGGAGGGTCTCAAAACATTCAGTACTTC. Its translation: CVTAGGSQNIQYF.